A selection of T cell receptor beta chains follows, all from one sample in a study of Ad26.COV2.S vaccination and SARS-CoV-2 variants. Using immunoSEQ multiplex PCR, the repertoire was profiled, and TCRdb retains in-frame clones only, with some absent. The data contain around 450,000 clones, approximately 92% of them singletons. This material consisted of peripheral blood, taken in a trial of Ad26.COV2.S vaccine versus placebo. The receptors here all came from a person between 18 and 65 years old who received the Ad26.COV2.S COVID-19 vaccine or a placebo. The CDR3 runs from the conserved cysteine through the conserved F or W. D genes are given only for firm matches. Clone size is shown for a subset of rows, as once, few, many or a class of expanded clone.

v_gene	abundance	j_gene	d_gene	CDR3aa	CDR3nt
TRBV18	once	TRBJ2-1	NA	CASSPMVEEYNEQFF	TGTGCCAGCTCACCGATGGTTGAGGAATACAATGAGCAGTTCTTC
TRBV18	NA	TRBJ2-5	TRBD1	CASSSTGGGETQYF	TGTGCCAGCTCATCGACAGGGGGTGGAGAGACCCAGTACTTC
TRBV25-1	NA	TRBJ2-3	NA	CASSPSGTDTQYF	TGTGCCAGCAGTCCCTCCGGTACAGATACGCAGTATTTT
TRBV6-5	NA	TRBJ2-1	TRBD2	CASRRGGSYNEQFF	TGTGCCAGCAGGAGGGGAGGGTCCTACAATGAGCAGTTCTTC
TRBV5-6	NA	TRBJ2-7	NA	CASSLGLRDEQYF	TGTGCCAGCAGCTTAGGTCTCAGGGACGAGCAGTACTTC
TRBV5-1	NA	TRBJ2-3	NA	CASTAAQDTDTQYF	TGCGCCAGCACAGCTGCGCAGGACACAGATACGCAGTATTTT
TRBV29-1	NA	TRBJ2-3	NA	CSVERDSLTDTQYF	TGCAGCGTTGAACGGGACTCACTCACAGATACGCAGTATTTT
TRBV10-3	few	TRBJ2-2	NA	CAIRSSHRDANTGELFF	TGTGCCATCAGATCATCCCACCGGGACGCGAACACCGGGGAGCTGTTTTTT
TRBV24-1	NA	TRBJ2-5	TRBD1	CATSEPGQHQETQYF	TGTGCCACCAGTGAACCGGGACAGCACCAAGAGACCCAGTACTTC
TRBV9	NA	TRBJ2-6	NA	CASSSGGGANVLTF	TGTGCCAGCAGCTCCGGGGGTGGGGCCAACGTCCTGACTTTC
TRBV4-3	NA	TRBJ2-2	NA	CASSQEVAGANTGELFF	TGCGCCAGCAGCCAAGAAGTGGCGGGTGCAAACACCGGGGAGCTGTTTTTT
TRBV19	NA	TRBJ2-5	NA	CASSSQETQYF	TGTGCCAGTAGTAGCCAAGAGACCCAGTACTTC
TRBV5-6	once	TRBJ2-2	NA	CASSLSGAANTGELFF	TGTGCCAGCAGCTTGTCGGGGGCCGCGAACACCGGGGAGCTGTTTTTT
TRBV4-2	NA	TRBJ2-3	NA	CASSTYGSRGTDTQYF	TGTGCCAGCAGCACGTACGGGAGTCGGGGAACAGATACGCAGTATTTT
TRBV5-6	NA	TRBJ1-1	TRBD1	CASSLVLQGAAFF	TGTGCCAGCAGCTTGGTTCTTCAGGGGGCAGCTTTCTTT
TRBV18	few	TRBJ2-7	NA	CASSYPSIPYEQYF	TGTGCCAGCTCATACCCTAGCATCCCCTACGAGCAGTACTTC
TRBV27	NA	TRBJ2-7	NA	CASASGEGVYEQYF	TGTGCCAGCGCCTCGGGCGAGGGAGTTTACGAGCAGTACTTC
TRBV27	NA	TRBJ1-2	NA	CASSLSYRELNGYTF	TGTGCCAGCAGTTTATCGTACAGGGAGTTGAATGGCTACACCTTC
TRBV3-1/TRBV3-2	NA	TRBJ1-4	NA	CASSQASNEKLFF	TGTGCCAGCAGCCAAGCGAGCAATGAAAAACTGTTTTTT
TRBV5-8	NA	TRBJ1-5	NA	CASSLDRRYSNQPQHF	TGTGCCAGCAGCTTGGATCGGAGATATAGCAATCAGCCCCAGCATTTT
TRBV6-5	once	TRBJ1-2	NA	CASKPKGRNYGYTF	TGTGCCAGTAAGCCAAAGGGCAGAAACTATGGCTACACCTTC
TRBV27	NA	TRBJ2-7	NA	CASKRGPPYEQYF	TGTGCCAGCAAACGGGGGCCTCCCTACGAGCAGTACTTC
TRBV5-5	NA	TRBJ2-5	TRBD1	CASSSLRGMAAYQETQYF	TGTGCCAGCAGCTCCCTCAGGGGGATGGCAGCTTACCAAGAGACCCAGTACTTC
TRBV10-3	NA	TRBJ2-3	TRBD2	CAISGGASGGTDTQYF	TGTGCCATCAGTGGAGGCGCTAGCGGGGGTACAGATACGCAGTATTTT
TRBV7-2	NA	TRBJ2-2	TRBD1	CASRPPGQVTGELFF	TGTGCCAGCAGACCGCCGGGACAGGTCACCGGGGAGCTGTTTTTT
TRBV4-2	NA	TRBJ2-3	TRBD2	CASSQDPSGGTDTQYF	TGTGCCAGCAGCCAAGATCCTAGCGGGGGCACAGATACGCAGTATTTT
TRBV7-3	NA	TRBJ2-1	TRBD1	CASSWGTGYNEQFF	TGTGCCAGCAGCTGGGGGACAGGGTACAATGAGCAGTTCTTC
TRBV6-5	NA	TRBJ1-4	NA	CASSYSKGRGEKLFF	TGTGCCAGCAGTTACTCGAAAGGGCGGGGCGAAAAACTGTTTTTT
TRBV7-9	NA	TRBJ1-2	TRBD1	CASSPGGTGEANYGYTF	TGTGCCAGCAGCCCCGGAGGGACAGGAGAAGCTAACTATGGCTACACCTTC
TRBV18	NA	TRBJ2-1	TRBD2	CASSPLAGRNEQFF	TGTGCCAGCTCACCCCTAGCGGGGCGCAATGAGCAGTTCTTC
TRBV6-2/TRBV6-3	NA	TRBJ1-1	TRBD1	CASSYYDRGAAFF	TGTGCCAGCAGTTATTACGACAGGGGAGCAGCTTTCTTT
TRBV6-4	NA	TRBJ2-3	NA	CASSEWGAPDTQYF	TGTGCCAGCAGTGAATGGGGGGCCCCAGATACGCAGTATTTT
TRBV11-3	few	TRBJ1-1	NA	CASSLANEAFF	TGTGCCAGCAGCTTAGCGAATGAAGCTTTCTTT
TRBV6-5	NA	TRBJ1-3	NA	CASGAQARNTIYF	TGTGCCAGCGGGGCCCAGGCTCGAAACACCATATATTTT
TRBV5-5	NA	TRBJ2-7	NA	CASSQGAGPKTYEQYF	TGTGCCAGCAGCCAAGGGGCTGGCCCCAAAACCTACGAGCAGTACTTC
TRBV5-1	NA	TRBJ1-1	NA	CASRSGPTDQNWEAFF	TGCGCCAGCAGGTCGGGCCCAACAGATCAAAACTGGGAAGCTTTCTTT
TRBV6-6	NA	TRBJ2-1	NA	CASSYSGLSEFF	TGTGCCAGCAGTTACTCGGGACTCTCGGAGTTCTTC
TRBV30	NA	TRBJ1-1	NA	CAWSPQGQSSTEAFF	TGTGCCTGGAGTCCGCAGGGGCAATCGAGCACTGAAGCTTTCTTT
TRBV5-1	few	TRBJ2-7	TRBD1	CASSGDRISYEQYF	TGCGCCAGCAGCGGGGACAGGATTTCCTACGAGCAGTACTTC
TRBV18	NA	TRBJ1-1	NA	CASSPVGADTEAFF	TGTGCCAGCTCACCAGTAGGGGCGGACACTGAAGCTTTCTTT
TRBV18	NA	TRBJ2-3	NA	CASSPRRADTQYF	TGTGCCAGCTCACCCCGAAGGGCAGATACGCAGTATTTT
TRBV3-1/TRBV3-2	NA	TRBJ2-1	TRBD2	CASSQDRGLAPYSYNEQFF	TGTGCCAGCAGCCAAGACAGGGGACTAGCGCCCTACTCCTACAATGAGCAGTTCTTC
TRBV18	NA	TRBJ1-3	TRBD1	CASSPPGQGFAGNTIYF	TGTGCCAGCTCACCACCGGGACAGGGGTTCGCTGGAAACACCATATATTTT
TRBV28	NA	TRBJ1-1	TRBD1	CASSTGGTEAFF	TGTGCCAGCAGTACAGGGGGGACTGAAGCTTTCTTT
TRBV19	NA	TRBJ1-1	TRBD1	CASSKGQLNTEAFF	TGTGCCAGTAGTAAGGGACAGCTGAACACTGAAGCTTTCTTT
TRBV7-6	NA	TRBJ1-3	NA	CASSTYPNLPGDTIYF	TGTGCCAGCAGCACCTACCCGAATCTCCCGGGGGACACCATATATTTT